These T cell receptor beta chains were read from a single sample in a study of regulatory T cells in long-lasting Graves disease. TCRdb analysed the multiplex PCR reads with MiXCR anew, one entry per CDR3 protein. Of approximately 690,000 distinct CDR3 sequences in the sample, around 30% are singletons; the top ten hold 40% to 50%. The source was peripheral blood mononuclear cells (PBMCs), collected when the disease was refractory, from a patient treated with antithyroid drugs. The receptors were sampled from a female donor with Graves disease. The CDR3 runs from the conserved cysteine through the conserved F or W. Only part of the rows carry a size: once, few, many, or a class if the clone is expanded.

clone_size v_call cdr3_aa
- TRBV29-1 CSVEDPSRRLDGYTF
- TRBV2 CASSEIGGGYGYTF
- TRBV7-2 CASSAAGAGNTIYF
- TRBV6-1 CASSASATTEAYF
- TRBV2 CASSQGGQGARNEKLFF
many TRBV15 CATSVLAGGYEQYF
- TRBV6-5 CASSYRAGSYNEQFF
many TRBV20-1 CSARPTGSGYGYTF
few TRBV10-3 CATSSATAGELFF
once TRBV20-1 CSAPGQGRGTNEKLFF
few TRBV29-1 CSVVSGENTEAFF
few TRBV25-1 CASSEHGRGGDEAFF
- TRBV19 CASSMSKTGGSEAFF